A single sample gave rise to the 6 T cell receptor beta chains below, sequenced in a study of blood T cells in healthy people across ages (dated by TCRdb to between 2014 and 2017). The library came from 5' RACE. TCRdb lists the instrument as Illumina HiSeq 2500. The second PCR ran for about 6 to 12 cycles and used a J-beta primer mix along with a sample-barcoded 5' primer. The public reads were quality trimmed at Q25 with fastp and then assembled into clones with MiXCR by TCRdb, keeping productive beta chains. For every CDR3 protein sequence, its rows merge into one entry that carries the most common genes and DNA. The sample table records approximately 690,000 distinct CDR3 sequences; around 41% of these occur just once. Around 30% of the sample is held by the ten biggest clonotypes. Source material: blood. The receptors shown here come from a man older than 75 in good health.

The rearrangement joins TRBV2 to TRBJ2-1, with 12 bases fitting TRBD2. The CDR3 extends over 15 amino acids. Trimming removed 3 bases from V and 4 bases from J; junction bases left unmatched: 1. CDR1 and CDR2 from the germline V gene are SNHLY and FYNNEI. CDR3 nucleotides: TGTGCCAGCAGTGAGACTAGCGGGAGATACAATGAGCAGTTCTTC. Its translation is CASSETSGRYNEQFF.

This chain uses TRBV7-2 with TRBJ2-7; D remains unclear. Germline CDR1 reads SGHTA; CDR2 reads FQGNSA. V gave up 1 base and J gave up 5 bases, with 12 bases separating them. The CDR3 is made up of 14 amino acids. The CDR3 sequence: CASSLEKGNHEQYF. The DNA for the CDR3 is TGTGCCAGCAGCTTAGAGAAGGGCAACCACGAGCAGTACTTC. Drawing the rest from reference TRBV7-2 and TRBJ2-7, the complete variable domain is GAGVSQSPSNKVTEKGKDVELRCDPISGHTALYWYRQSLGQGLEFLIYFQGNSAPDKSGLPSDRFSAERTGGSVSTLTIQRTQQEDSAVYLCASSLEKGNHEQYFGPGTRLTVT.

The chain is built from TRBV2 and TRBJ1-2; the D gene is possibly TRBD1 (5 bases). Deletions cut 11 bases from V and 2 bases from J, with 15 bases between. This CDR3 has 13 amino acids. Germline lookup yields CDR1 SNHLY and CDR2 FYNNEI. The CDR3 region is CAGLQDRNYGYTF. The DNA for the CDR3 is TGTGCCGGCCTACAGGACCGGAACTATGGCTACACCTTC. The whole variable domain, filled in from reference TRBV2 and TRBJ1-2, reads EPEVTQTPSHQVTQMGQEVILRCVPISNHLYFYWYRQILGQKVEFLVSFYNNEISEKSEIFDDQFSVERPDGSNFTLKIRSTKLEDSAMYFCAGLQDRNYGYTFGSGTRLTVV.

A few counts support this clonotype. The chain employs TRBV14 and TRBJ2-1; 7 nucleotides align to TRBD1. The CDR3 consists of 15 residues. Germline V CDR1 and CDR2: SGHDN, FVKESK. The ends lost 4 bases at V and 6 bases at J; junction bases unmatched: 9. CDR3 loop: CASSPTTGSGNEQFF. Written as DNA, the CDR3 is TGTGCCAGCAGCCCAACGACAGGGTCAGGCAATGAGCAGTTCTTC.

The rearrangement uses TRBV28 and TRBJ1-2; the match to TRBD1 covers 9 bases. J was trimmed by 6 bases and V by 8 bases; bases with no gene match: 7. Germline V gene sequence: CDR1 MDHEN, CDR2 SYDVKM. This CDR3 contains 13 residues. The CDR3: CASRRDRADGYTF. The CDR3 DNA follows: TGTGCCAGCCGCCGGGACAGGGCTGATGGCTACACCTTC.

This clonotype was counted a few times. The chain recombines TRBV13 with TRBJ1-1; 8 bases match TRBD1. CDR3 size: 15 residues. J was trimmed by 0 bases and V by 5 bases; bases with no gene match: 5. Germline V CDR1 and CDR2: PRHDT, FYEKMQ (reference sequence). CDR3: CASSPGGSMNTEAFF. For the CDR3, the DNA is TGTGCCAGCAGCCCAGGGGGCAGCATGAACACTGAAGCTTTCTTT.